This TCR beta chain emerged from a study of cytomegalovirus exposure and HLA in healthy donors. The method was immunoSEQ multiplex PCR; TCRdb's version includes in-frame clones alone and lacks a portion of them. The table has 200,000 to 250,000 clones, around 78% seen once. The CDR3 is made up of 17 amino acids. Looked up from germline, CDR1 is SGHNT and CDR2 is YYREEE (reference sequence). V dropped 1 base and J dropped 0 bases, with 14 bases sitting between them. The approximately 130-subject validation cohort, separate from the approximately 640-subject first cohort, included the donors. This chain connects TRBV5-4 to TRBJ1-3; tentative D call: TRBD1 (5 bases). The sample comprised PBMCs. The TCR was taken from a young woman in good health and CMV-seronegative. The chain's CDR3 is CASSLWGRGDSGNTIYF. The CDR3 nucleotides are TGTGCCAGCAGCTTGTGGGGACGGGGAGACTCTGGAAACACCATATATTTT.